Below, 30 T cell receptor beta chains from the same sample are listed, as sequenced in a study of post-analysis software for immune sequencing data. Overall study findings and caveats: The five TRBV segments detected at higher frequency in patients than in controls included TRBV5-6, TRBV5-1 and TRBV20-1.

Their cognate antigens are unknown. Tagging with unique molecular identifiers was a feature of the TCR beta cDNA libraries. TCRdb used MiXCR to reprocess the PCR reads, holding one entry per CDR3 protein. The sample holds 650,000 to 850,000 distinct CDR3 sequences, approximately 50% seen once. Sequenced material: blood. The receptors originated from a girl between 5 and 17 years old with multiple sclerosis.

This CDR3 reads CASRPRTEAFF. In DNA form, the CDR3 reads TGTGCCAGCAGACCTAGAACTGAAGCTTTCTTT. The chain is built from TRBV6-6 and TRBJ1-1; D is undetermined. The ends were cut back, 6 bases at V and 5 bases at J, with 7 bases in the middle. The CDR3 length is 11 residues. The germline V gene encodes CDR1 MNHNY and CDR2 SVGAGI (reference sequence).

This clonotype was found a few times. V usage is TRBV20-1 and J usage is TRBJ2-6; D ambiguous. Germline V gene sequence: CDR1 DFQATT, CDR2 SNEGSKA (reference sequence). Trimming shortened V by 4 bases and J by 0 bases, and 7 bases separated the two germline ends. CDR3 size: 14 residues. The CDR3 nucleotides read TGCAGTGCTAAGACCTCCTCTGGGGCCAACGTCCTGACTTTC. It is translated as CSAKTSSGANVLTF.

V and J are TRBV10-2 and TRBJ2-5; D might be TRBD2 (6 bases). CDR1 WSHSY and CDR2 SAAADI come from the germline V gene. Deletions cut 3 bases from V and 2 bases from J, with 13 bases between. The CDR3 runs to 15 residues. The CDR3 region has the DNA TGCGCCAGCAGTGATGTGCTAGCGCGACAAGAGACCCAGTACTTC. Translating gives CASSDVLARQETQYF.

The CDR3 spells CASRSGAAYEQYF. CDR3 DNA: TGTGCCAGCAGATCCGGGGCCGCCTACGAGCAGTACTTC. This chain joins TRBV6-5 and TRBJ2-7; D possibly matches TRBD1 or TRBD2 (5 bases each). In germline, CDR1 is MNHEY, CDR2 SVGAGI. V lost 6 bases to trimming and J lost 2 bases, with 11 bases between them. The CDR3 has 13 amino acids.

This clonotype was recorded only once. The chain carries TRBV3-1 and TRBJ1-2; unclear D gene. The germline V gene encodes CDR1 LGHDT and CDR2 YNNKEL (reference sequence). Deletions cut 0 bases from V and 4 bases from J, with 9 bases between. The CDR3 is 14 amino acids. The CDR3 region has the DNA TGTGCCAGCAGCCAAGAGGGCAGACCCTATGGCTACACCTTC. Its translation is CASSQEGRPYGYTF.

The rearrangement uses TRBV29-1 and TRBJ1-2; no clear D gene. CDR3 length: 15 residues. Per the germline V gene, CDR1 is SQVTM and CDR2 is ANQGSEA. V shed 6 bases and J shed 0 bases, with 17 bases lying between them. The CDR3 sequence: CSVPRYSTSNYGYTF. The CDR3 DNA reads TGCAGCGTACCCCGGTACAGCACCTCTAACTATGGCTACACCTTC.

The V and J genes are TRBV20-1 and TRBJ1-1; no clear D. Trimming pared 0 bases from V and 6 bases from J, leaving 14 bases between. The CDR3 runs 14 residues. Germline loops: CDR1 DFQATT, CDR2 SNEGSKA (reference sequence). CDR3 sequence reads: CSARDFRRIAEAFF. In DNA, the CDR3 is TGCAGTGCTAGAGACTTCCGCAGGATCGCTGAAGCTTTCTTT.

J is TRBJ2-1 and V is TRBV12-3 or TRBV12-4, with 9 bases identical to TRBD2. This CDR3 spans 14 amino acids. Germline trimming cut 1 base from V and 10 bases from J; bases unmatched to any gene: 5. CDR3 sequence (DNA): TGTGCCAGCAGTTTAGGGGGGAGCGGGGGGGAGCAGTTCTTC. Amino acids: CASSLGGSGGEQFF.

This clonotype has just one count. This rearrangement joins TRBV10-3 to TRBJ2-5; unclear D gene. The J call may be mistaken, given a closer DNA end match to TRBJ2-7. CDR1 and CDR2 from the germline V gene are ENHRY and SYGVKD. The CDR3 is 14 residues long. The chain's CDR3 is CAISVGWTLYEQYF. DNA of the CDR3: TGTGCCATCAGTGTGGGCTGGACCCTCTACGAGCAGTACTTC.

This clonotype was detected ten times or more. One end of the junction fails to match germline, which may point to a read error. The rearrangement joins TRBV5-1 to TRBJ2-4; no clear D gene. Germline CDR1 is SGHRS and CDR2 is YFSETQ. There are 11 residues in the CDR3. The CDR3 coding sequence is TGTGCCAGCAGTTTAGGGAACATTCAGTACTTC. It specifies CASSLGNIQYF.

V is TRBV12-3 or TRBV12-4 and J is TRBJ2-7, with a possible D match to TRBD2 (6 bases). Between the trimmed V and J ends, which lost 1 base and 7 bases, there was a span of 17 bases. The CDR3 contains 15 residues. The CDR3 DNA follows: TGTGCCAGCAGTTTAGGGGTTTGGAGGGTCGAGGAGCAGTACTTC. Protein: CASSLGVWRVEEQYF.

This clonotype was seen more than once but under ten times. In DNA, the CDR3 is TGCAGCGTTGGGACAGGACGAGGAGAGAGTGAAAAACTGTTTTTT. As protein: CSVGTGRGESEKLFF. This chain links TRBV29-1 with TRBJ1-4; 7 nucleotides align to TRBD1. This CDR3 has 15 amino acids. Trimming at V came to 4 bases and at J to 7 bases, leaving 12 bases not matched to a gene. Per the germline V gene, CDR1 is SQVTM and CDR2 is ANQGSEA. Drawing the rest from reference TRBV29-1 and TRBJ1-4, the complete variable domain is SAVISQKPSRDICQRGTSLTIQCQVDSQVTMMFWYRQQPGQSLTLIATANQGSEATYESGFVIDKFPISRPNLTFSTLTVSNMSPEDSSIYLCSVGTGRGESEKLFFGSGTQLSVL.

The CDR3 sequence: CASSQVRQGDQPQHF. The CDR3, as DNA: TGCGCCAGCAGCCAAGTTAGGCAGGGGGATCAGCCCCAGCATTTT. This chain uses TRBV4-1 with TRBJ1-5; 7 bases match TRBD1. Trimming removed 1 base from V and 5 bases from J; junction bases left unmatched: 5. The CDR3 runs to 15 residues. Per the germline V gene, CDR1 is MGHRA and CDR2 is YSYEKL.

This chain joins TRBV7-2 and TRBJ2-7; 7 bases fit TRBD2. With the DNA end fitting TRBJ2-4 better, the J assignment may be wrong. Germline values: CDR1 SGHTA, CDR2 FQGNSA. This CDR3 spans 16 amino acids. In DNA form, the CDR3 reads TGTGCCAGCAGCTTAGGGGGCGGGAGCACCCGTGGCATTCAGTACTTC. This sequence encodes CASSLGGGSTRGIQYF.

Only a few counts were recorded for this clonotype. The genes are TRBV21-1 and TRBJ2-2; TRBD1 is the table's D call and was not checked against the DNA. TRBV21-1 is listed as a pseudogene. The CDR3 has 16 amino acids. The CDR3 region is CASSPSRGGNTGELFF. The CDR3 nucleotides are TGTGCCAGCAGCCCCTCGCGAGGGGGCAACACCGGGGAGCTGTTTTTT.

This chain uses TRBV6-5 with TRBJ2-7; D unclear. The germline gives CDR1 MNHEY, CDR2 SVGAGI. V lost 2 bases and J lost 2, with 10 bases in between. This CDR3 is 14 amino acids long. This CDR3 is CASSYRPPPYEQYF. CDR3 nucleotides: TGTGCCAGCAGTTACCGACCACCACCCTACGAGCAGTACTTC.

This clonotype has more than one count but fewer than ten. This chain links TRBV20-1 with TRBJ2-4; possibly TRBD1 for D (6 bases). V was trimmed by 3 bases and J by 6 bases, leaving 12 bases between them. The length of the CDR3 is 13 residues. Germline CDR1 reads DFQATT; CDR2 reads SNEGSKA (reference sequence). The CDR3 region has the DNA TGCAGTGCTAGTATACAGGGTGGAAACATTCAGTACTTC. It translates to CSASIQGGNIQYF.

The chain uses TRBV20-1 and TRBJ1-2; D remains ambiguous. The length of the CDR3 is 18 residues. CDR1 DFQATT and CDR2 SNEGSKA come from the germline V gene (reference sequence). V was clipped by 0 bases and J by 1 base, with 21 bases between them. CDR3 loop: CSARDPTSGVKNNYGYTF. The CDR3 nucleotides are TGCAGTGCTAGAGATCCCACTAGCGGGGTAAAAAATAACTATGGCTACACCTTC.

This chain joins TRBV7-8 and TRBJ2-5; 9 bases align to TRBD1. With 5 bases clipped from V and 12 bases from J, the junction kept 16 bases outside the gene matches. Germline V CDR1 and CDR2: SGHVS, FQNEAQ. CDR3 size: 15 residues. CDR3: CASSPAGTGNFREYF. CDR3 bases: TGTGCCAGCAGCCCTGCCGGGACAGGGAATTTTCGTGAGTACTTC. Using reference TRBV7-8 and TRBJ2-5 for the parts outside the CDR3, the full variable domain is GAGVSQSPRYKVAKRGQDVALRCDPISGHVSLFWYQQALGQGPEFLTYFQNEAQLDKSGLPSDRFFAERPEGSVSTLKIQRTQQEDSAVYLCASSPAGTGNFREYFGPGTRLLVL.

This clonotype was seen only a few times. The CDR3 spells CASSLAPGRGSYEQYF. For the CDR3, the DNA is TGCGCCAGCAGCTTGGCCCCAGGAAGAGGCTCCTACGAGCAGTACTTC. The chain is built from TRBV5-1 and TRBJ2-7, with D unclear. This CDR3 comprises 16 residues. Deletions cut 0 bases from V and 0 bases from J, with 13 bases between. Per the germline V gene, CDR1 is SGHRS and CDR2 is YFSETQ.

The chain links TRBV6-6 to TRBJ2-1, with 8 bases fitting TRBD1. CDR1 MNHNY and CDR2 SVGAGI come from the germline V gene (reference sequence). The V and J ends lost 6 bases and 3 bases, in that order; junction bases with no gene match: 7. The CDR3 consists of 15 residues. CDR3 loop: CASRPTGVLYNEQFF. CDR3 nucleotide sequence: TGTGCCAGCAGGCCGACAGGGGTCCTCTACAATGAGCAGTTCTTC.

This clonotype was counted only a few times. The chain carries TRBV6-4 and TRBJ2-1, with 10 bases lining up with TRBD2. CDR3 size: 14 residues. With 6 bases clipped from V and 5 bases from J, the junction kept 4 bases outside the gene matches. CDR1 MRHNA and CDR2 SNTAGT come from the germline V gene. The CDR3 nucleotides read TGTGCCAGCAGCCTAGCGGGGGCAAACAATGAGCAGTTCTTC. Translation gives CASSLAGANNEQFF.

The CDR3 region is CSVAGGDTGYTF. The CDR3 DNA reads as TGCAGCGTTGCTGGAGGGGATACTGGCTACACCTTC. V is TRBV29-1 and J is TRBJ1-2; D is perhaps TRBD1 (5 bases). The germline V gene encodes CDR1 SQVTM and CDR2 ANQGSEA. The V end lost 4 bases, the J end lost 7 bases, and 13 bases lay between the germline ends. The CDR3 runs to 12 residues. Based on the CDR3 plus reference TRBV29-1 and TRBJ1-2, the full variable domain is SAVISQKPSRDICQRGTSLTIQCQVDSQVTMMFWYRQQPGQSLTLIATANQGSEATYESGFVIDKFPISRPNLTFSTLTVSNMSPEDSSIYLCSVAGGDTGYTFGSGTRLTVV.

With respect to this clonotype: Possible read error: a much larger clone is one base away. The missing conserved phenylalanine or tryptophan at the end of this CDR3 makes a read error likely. The CDR3 sequence: CSAGYGQETQYC. DNA for the CDR3: TGCAGCGCGGGTTATGGGCAAGAGACCCAGTACTGC. The chain links TRBV29-1 to TRBJ2-5; D is uncertain. V was cut by 7 bases and J by 2 bases, with 11 bases left in between. Per germline, CDR1 SQVTM and CDR2 ANQGSEA. The CDR3 covers 12 residues.

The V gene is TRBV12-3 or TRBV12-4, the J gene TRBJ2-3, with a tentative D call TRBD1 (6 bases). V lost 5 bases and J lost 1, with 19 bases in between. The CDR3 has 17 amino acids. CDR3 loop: CASSPIRGSIGTDTQYF. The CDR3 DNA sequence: TGTGCCAGCAGTCCAATTAGGGGGTCGATTGGCACAGATACGCAGTATTTT.

CDR3 loop: CSADSRDRSTYEQYF. DNA of the CDR3: TGCAGTGCGGACAGCCGGGACCGGTCGACCTACGAGCAGTACTTC. The chain couples TRBV20-1 to TRBJ2-7; tentative D call: TRBD1 (6 bases). Looked up from germline, CDR1 is DFQATT and CDR2 is SNEGSKA (reference sequence). The CDR3 is 15 amino acids. V was pared by 6 bases and J by 2 bases, with 20 bases between.

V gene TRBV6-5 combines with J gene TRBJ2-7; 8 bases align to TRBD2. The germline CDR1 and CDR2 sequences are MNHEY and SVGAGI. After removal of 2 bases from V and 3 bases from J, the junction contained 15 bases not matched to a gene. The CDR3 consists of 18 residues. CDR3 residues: CASSYGSGSGGSFYEQYF. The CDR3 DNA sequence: TGTGCCAGCAGTTACGGCTCTGGGAGCGGGGGCTCTTTCTACGAGCAGTACTTC.

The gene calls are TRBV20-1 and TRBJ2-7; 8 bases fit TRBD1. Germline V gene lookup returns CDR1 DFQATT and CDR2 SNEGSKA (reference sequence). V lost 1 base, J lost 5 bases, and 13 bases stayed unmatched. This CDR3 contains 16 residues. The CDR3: CSARAQGAGHPHEQYF. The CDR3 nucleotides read TGCAGTGCTAGAGCGCAGGGGGCTGGCCATCCCCACGAGCAGTACTTC.

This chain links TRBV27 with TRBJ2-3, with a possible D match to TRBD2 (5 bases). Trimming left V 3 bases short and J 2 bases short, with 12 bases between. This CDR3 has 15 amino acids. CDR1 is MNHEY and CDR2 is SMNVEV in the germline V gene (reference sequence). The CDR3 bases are TGTGCCAGCAGTTTGGGCGGGCGGGTCACAGATACGCAGTATTTT. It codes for CASSLGGRVTDTQYF.

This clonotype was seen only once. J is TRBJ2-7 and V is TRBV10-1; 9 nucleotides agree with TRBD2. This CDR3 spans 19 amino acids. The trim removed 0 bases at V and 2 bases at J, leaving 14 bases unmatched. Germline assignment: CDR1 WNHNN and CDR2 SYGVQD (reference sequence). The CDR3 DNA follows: TGCGCCAGCAGTGAGTCTGTAGCGGGAGAACCTAGGAGCACCTACGAGCAGTACTTC. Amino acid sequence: CASSESVAGEPRSTYEQYF.